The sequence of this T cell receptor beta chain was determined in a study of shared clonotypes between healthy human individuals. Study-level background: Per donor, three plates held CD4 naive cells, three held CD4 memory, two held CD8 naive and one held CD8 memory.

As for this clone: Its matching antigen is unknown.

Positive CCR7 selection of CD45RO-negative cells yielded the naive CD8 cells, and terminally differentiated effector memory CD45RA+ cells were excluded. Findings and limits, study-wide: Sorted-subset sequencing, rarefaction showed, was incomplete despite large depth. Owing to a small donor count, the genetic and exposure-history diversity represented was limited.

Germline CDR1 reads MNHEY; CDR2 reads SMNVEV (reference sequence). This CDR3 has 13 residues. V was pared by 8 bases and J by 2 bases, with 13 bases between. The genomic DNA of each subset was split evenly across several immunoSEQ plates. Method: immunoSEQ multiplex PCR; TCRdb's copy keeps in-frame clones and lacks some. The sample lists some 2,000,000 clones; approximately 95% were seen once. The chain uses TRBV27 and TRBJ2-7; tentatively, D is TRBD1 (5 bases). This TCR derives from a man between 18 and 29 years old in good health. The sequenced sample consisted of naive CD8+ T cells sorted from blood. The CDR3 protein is CASGTRGPYEQYF. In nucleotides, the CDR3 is TGTGCCAGCGGCACAAGGGGTCCCTACGAGCAGTACTTC.